These 26 T cell receptor beta chains were sequenced from one sample in a study of blood T cell repertoires in COVID-19. The repertoire was sequenced with immunoSEQ multiplex PCR; TCRdb's copy has only in-frame clones and lacks some. The sample has 110,000 to 150,000 clones, 80% to 90% seen once. Input material: peripheral blood. These receptors were obtained from a woman aged 60-75 years with active COVID-19.

The chain carries TRBV18 and TRBJ2-7, with 7 bases matching TRBD1. The germline V gene encodes CDR1 KGHSH and CDR2 LQKENI. The CDR3 sequence is 13 residues long. The ends lost 2 bases at V and 10 bases at J; junction bases unmatched: 8. Written as DNA, the CDR3 is TGTGCCAGCTCACCAGTAGAGACAGGGAGTCAGTACTTC. It yields the protein CASSPVETGSQYF.

The rearrangement links TRBV5-1 to TRBJ1-4; the match to TRBD1 covers 7 bases. From germline, CDR1 is SGHRS and CDR2 YFSETQ. Germline trimming cut 4 bases from V and 7 bases from J; bases unmatched to any gene: 7. The CDR3 has 14 amino acids. The CDR3 sequence: CASSPVDRAEKLFF. CDR3 sequence (DNA): TGCGCCAGCAGCCCGGTCGACAGGGCTGAAAAACTGTTTTTT.

The sample holds a few counts of this clone. This chain connects TRBV7-9 to TRBJ2-1; TRBD1 is a possible D gene (6 bases). Germline-derived CDR1 and CDR2 are SEHNR and FQNEAQ (reference sequence). The V and J ends lost 6 bases and 2 bases respectively, with 20 bases between them. This CDR3 is built from 17 residues. The CDR3 loop reads CASRIQREGGTYNEQFF. The CDR3 DNA reads TGTGCCAGCAGAATACAACGGGAAGGGGGTACCTACAATGAGCAGTTCTTC. The complete variable domain, with remaining parts taken from reference TRBV7-9 and TRBJ2-1, reads DTGVSQNPRHKITKRGQNVTFRCDPISEHNRLYWYRQTLGQGPEFLTYFQNEAQLEKSRLLSDRFSAERPKGSFSTLEIQRTEQGDSAMYLCASRIQREGGTYNEQFFGPGTRLTVL.

The chain recombines TRBV5-6 with TRBJ2-7; D is perhaps TRBD1 (5 bases). CDR1 is SGHDT, CDR2 YYEEEE, per germline. V dropped 4 bases and J dropped 2 bases, with 13 bases sitting between them. The CDR3 totals 14 residues. In DNA, the CDR3 is TGTGCCAGCAGCCTGGGCGACAGTACCTACGAGCAGTACTTC. Its translation: CASSLGDSTYEQYF.

V gene TRBV6-5 combines with J gene TRBJ2-3, with a weak D call TRBD1 (7 bases). Trimming stripped 0 bases from V and 5 bases from J, with 12 bases between. Germline V gene sequence: CDR1 MNHEY, CDR2 SVGAGI. The CDR3 runs to 15 residues. The CDR3 DNA reads TGTGCCAGCAGTTACTCGGGGCAGGGGGGAGATACGCAGTATTTT. This gives the protein CASSYSGQGGDTQYF.

The gene calls are TRBV30 and TRBJ2-2; 8 bases align to TRBD2. CDR1 is GTSNPN, CDR2 SVGIG, per germline (reference sequence). Trimming at V came to 3 bases and at J to 5 bases, leaving 8 bases not matched to a gene. The length of the CDR3 is 15 residues. The CDR3 nucleotides are TGTGCCTGGAGCTTAGCGGGGATCCGGACCGGGGAGCTGTTTTTT. Translation: CAWSLAGIRTGELFF.

In this sample, this clone turned up once. The chain joins TRBV5-5 to TRBJ2-7; 8 bases fit TRBD2. Per the germline V gene, CDR1 is SGHKS and CDR2 is YYEKEE (reference sequence). This CDR3 has 15 amino acids. Germline trimming cut 3 bases from V and 6 bases from J; bases unmatched to any gene: 11. CDR3 residues: CASSSFPAGDLEQYF. The CDR3 region has the DNA TGTGCCAGCAGCTCTTTTCCAGCGGGAGATCTCGAGCAGTACTTC.

The chain combines TRBV12-3 or TRBV12-4 with TRBJ1-1; TRBD1 aligns across 8 bases. The junction had 3 bases not matched to a gene; V was cut back by 7 bases and J by 2 bases. The length of the CDR3 is 13 residues. This chain's CDR3 is CASIQGANTEAFF. CDR3 DNA: TGTGCCAGCATTCAGGGGGCTAACACTGAAGCTTTCTTT.

This chain links TRBV9 with TRBJ1-3, with TRBD1 identical over 7 bases. This CDR3 is built from 15 residues. V lost 4 bases to trimming and J lost 2 bases; unmatched junction nucleotides: 6. Germline V gene sequence: CDR1 SGDLS, CDR2 YYNGEE. The CDR3 loop is CASSMDRSAGNTIYF. The CDR3 DNA reads TGTGCCAGCAGCATGGACAGGTCGGCTGGAAACACCATATATTTT.

In its sample, this clone was seen once. The chain has TRBV10-3 and TRBJ2-3, with 12 bases lining up with TRBD2. The J segment lost 5 bases and the V segment lost 8 bases, leaving 2 bases of the junction unmatched. Germline V lookup: CDR1 ENHRY, CDR2 SYGVKD. The CDR3 totals 13 residues. The CDR3 nucleotides read TGTGCCATCGCTAGCGGGAGGGGAGATACGCAGTATTTT. It translates to CAIASGRGDTQYF.

This chain joins TRBV6-5 and TRBJ2-3; 7 bases line up with TRBD1. Trimming at V came to 4 bases and at J to 13 bases, leaving 11 bases not matched to a gene. Germline V CDR1 and CDR2: MNHEY, SVGAGI. The CDR3 is 13 residues long. The CDR3 region has the DNA TGTGCCAGCAGTTCGTTGACAGGGTATAAGAAGTATTTT. This translates into CASSSLTGYKKYF.

The chain is built from TRBV27 and TRBJ2-2; possibly TRBD1 for D (6 bases). V was trimmed by 5 bases and J by 11 bases, leaving 21 bases between them. Germline V lookup: CDR1 MNHEY, CDR2 SMNVEV (reference sequence). There are 15 residues in the CDR3. As DNA, the CDR3 is TGTGCCAGCAGTCTAGGGGGTTGGGGAGCTCTTGAGCTGTTTTTT. Translated: CASSLGGWGALELFF.

The chain couples TRBV28 to TRBJ2-1; 8 bases agree with TRBD2. There are 15 residues in the CDR3. Germline-derived CDR1 and CDR2 are MDHEN and SYDVKM. The V gene end was trimmed by 5 bases and the J gene end by 2 bases; junction bases not matched to a gene: 5. The CDR3 sequence is CASSTQRGTYNEQFF. CDR3 DNA: TGTGCCAGCAGTACTCAGCGGGGGACCTACAATGAGCAGTTCTTC.

The chain joins TRBV30 to TRBJ1-6; the D is unclear. CDR1 GTSNPN and CDR2 SVGIG come from the germline V gene (reference sequence). The CDR3 totals 16 residues. V lost 1 base and J lost 0, with 10 bases in between. The CDR3 nucleotides read TGTGCCTGGAGTGATAAGGCTAGCTCCTATAATTCACCCCTCCACTTT. The encoded protein is CAWSDKASSYNSPLHF.

This clone was seen repeatedly, ten times or more. This chain links TRBV5-5 with TRBJ2-7; no definite D call. Trimming pared 5 bases from V and 6 bases from J, leaving 12 bases between. Germline values: CDR1 SGHKS, CDR2 YYEKEE (reference sequence). The CDR3 has 12 amino acids. This CDR3 is CASSYTLSEQYF. CDR3 in DNA: TGTGCCAGCAGTTATACTCTCTCCGAGCAGTACTTC.

The rearrangement joins TRBV7-2 to TRBJ2-1; D may be TRBD2 (5 bases). Per germline, CDR1 SGHTA and CDR2 FQGNSA. The CDR3 length is 14 residues. V was shortened by 4 bases and J by 2 bases, with 9 bases between the two germline ends. In DNA form, the CDR3 reads TGTGCCAGCAGCTGGACTCGGACCTACAATGAGCAGTTCTTC. It encodes CASSWTRTYNEQFF.

The gene calls are TRBV11-2 and TRBJ2-1; 14 bases match TRBD2. CDR1 is SGHAT and CDR2 is FQNNGV in the germline V gene. The CDR3 contains 19 residues. V lost 5 bases and J lost 1; bases outside the gene matches: 10. The CDR3 is CASSRGLAGVRGSYNEQFF. DNA for the CDR3: TGTGCCAGCAGCAGGGGACTAGCGGGAGTTCGGGGTTCCTACAATGAGCAGTTCTTC.

The chain has TRBV4-1 and TRBJ1-5; TRBD1 aligns across 11 bases. CDR1 and CDR2 (germline): MGHRA, YSYEKL. The CDR3 consists of 17 residues. Unmatched junction bases numbered 11, after V lost 4 bases and J lost 6 bases. DNA for the CDR3: TGCGCCAGCAGCCCAAGAGTCGGACAGGGGGCAGGTCAGCCCCAGCATTTT. Its translation: CASSPRVGQGAGQPQHF.

V gene TRBV27 combines with J gene TRBJ1-2; TRBD1 matches at 7 bases. This CDR3 is 17 amino acids long. The V and J ends lost 6 bases and 2 bases, in that order; junction bases with no gene match: 15. Germline-derived CDR1 and CDR2 are MNHEY and SMNVEV (reference sequence). The CDR3 DNA follows: TGTGCCAGCAGCTACCTGGCAGGGGGTAGTGAAAACTATGGCTACACCTTC. Translating it yields CASSYLAGGSENYGYTF.

The gene calls are TRBV18 and TRBJ2-1; 14 bases agree with TRBD2. J lost 0 bases, V lost 3 bases, and 4 bases had no gene match. The length of the CDR3 is 18 residues. Germline V gene sequence: CDR1 KGHSH, CDR2 LQKENI. The chain's CDR3 is CASSPGLAGATSYNEQFF. As DNA, the CDR3 is TGTGCCAGCTCACCGGGACTAGCGGGAGCAACCTCCTACAATGAGCAGTTCTTC.

In the case of this clone: Sequence at one end of the junction differs from germline and may be a read error. V usage is TRBV7-7 and J usage is TRBJ2-1; possibly TRBD2 for D (6 bases). Germline values: CDR1 SSHAT, CDR2 FNYEAQ (reference sequence). The CDR3 consists of 17 residues. CDR3 residues: CASSLSRDFSSYNEQFF. The CDR3 DNA follows: TGTGCTAGCAGCTTATCCCGGGACTTCAGCTCCTACAATGAGCAGTTCTTC.

The V call is TRBV18, the J call TRBJ2-1; TRBD2 matches at 8 bases. The V and J ends lost 1 base and 1 base, in that order; junction bases with no gene match: 3. Germline values: CDR1 KGHSH, CDR2 LQKENI. This CDR3 spans 16 amino acids. CDR3 sequence: CASSPRGGGSYNEQFF. CDR3 sequence (DNA): TGTGCCAGCTCACCACGGGGCGGGGGGTCCTACAATGAGCAGTTCTTC.

The V gene is TRBV20-1, the J gene TRBJ2-7; 8 nucleotides match TRBD2. V was pared by 3 bases and J by 9 bases, with 25 bases of the junction left unmatched. CDR1 is DFQATT and CDR2 is SNEGSKA in the germline V gene (reference sequence). CDR3 length equals 18 residues. The CDR3 loop is CSASRILNPGLGFGGQYF. The CDR3 DNA reads as TGCAGTGCTAGTCGAATACTTAACCCGGGACTAGGCTTCGGCGGGCAGTACTTC.

The V and J genes are TRBV7-3 and TRBJ1-2, with 10 bases lining up with TRBD1. The V and J ends lost 2 bases and 8 bases, in that order; junction bases with no gene match: 2. CDR3 length equals 13 residues. CDR1 and CDR2 from the germline V gene are SGHTA and FQGTGA. The CDR3 DNA reads as TGTGCCAGCAGCTTAGGGACAGGGGTCGGCTACACCTTC. Translated: CASSLGTGVGYTF.

J is TRBJ2-7 and V is TRBV6-6; tentatively, D is TRBD1 (5 bases). Germline CDR1 is MNHNY and CDR2 is SVGAGI (reference sequence). The CDR3 sequence is 14 residues long. The germline V and J ends were trimmed by 2 bases and 3 bases, with 11 bases remaining between them. The CDR3 DNA reads TGTGCCAGCAGTTACCAGGCAGGGATCTACGAGCAGTACTTC. Protein sequence: CASSYQAGIYEQYF.

The V call is TRBV28, the J call TRBJ1-1, with TRBD1 identical over 10 bases. The CDR3 runs to 14 residues. V was clipped by 10 bases and J by 4 bases; unmatched bases: 9. CDR1 MDHEN and CDR2 SYDVKM come from the germline V gene. CDR3 bases: TGTGCCACCTCGACAGGGGGCAGTGGCACTGAAGCTTTCTTT. Protein product: CATSTGGSGTEAFF.